Shown below are 11 T cell receptor beta chains from a single sample sequenced in a study of Graves' ophthalmopathy and Graves' hyperthyroidism. Beta-chain TCR CDR3 regions were amplified from RNA transcripts. The first round was an RT-PCR with HTBI primers, and the second round was a multiplex PCR. One entry per CDR3 protein results from TCRdb running MiXCR on the multiplex PCR reads. This sample yields about 740,000 distinct CDR3 sequences, of which about 44% are seen a single time; 44% belongs to the top ten. Sequenced: peripheral blood. These receptors originate from an adult man with Graves' ophthalmopathy.

The V and J genes are TRBV6-1 and TRBJ2-5; 8 nucleotides align to TRBD2. Trimming cost V 5 bases and J 2 bases; bases outside gene matches: 7. The CDR3 loop spans 15 amino acids. The germline V gene has CDR1 MNHNS and CDR2 SASEGT. CDR3 DNA: TGTGCCAGCAGTCAGAGCGGGGGAGGACAAGAGACCCAGTACTTC. Amino acids: CASSQSGGGQETQYF.

The chain couples TRBV25-1 to TRBJ2-7; D could derive from TRBD1 or TRBD2 (6 bases each). Deletions cut 4 bases from V and 2 bases from J, with 15 bases between. CDR3 length: 15 residues. From germline, CDR1 is MGHDK and CDR2 SYGVNS. CDR3 nucleotides: TGTGCCAGCAGTGCTAGCGACAGGTTCGCCTACGAGCAGTACTTC. Its translation is CASSASDRFAYEQYF.

Notes on this clonotype: At one boundary the junction diverges from the germline segment, which might be a read error. The V gene is TRBV10-3, the J gene TRBJ1-4; D gene ambiguous. The CDR3 is 13 residues long. Germline V CDR1 and CDR2: ENHRY, SYGVKD. The CDR3 loop is CASSYERDEKLFF. Here the CDR3 DNA reads TGTGCCAGCAGTTACGAAAGAGATGAAAAACTGTTTTTT.

This clonotype came up many times. The chain joins TRBV7-2 to TRBJ2-7; TRBD2 agrees at 8 bases. CDR1 is SGHTA, CDR2 FQGNSA, per germline. The CDR3 is 18 amino acids. The J segment lost 6 bases and the V segment lost 5 bases, leaving 21 bases of the junction unmatched. For the CDR3, the DNA is TGTGCCAGCAGCCCCTCCTCTACCTCCAGCGGGAGACCCCGCGAGCAGTACTTC. This codes for CASSPSSTSSGRPREQYF.

The rearrangement uses TRBV15 and TRBJ2-5; TRBD2 is a possible D gene (5 bases). Germline V gene lookup returns CDR1 LNHNV and CDR2 YYDKDF (reference sequence). Trimming shortened V by 2 bases and J by 4 bases, and 17 bases separated the two germline ends. The CDR3 is 16 residues long. CDR3 sequence reads: CATSRKPGRSGETQYF. The CDR3 DNA reads as TGTGCCACCAGCAGAAAGCCGGGGAGATCGGGAGAGACCCAGTACTTC.

The rearrangement uses TRBV7-2 and TRBJ2-7, with D possibly called TRBD1 or TRBD2 (5 bases each). The germline CDR1 and CDR2 sequences are SGHTA and FQGNSA. This CDR3 spans 16 amino acids. Trimming shortened V by 1 base and J by 0 bases, and 13 bases separated the two germline ends. The CDR3 DNA reads TGTGCCAGCAGCTTAGAACCCCACGGGACCTCCTACGAGCAGTACTTC. It codes for CASSLEPHGTSYEQYF.

The table lists this clonotype with many counts. The CDR3 protein is CASSWQTGGNTEAFF. The CDR3 region has the DNA TGTGCCAGCAGCTGGCAGACAGGGGGAAACACTGAAGCTTTCTTT. The chain uses TRBV13 and TRBJ1-1; 9 nucleotides line up with TRBD1. Trimming removed 4 bases from V and 2 bases from J; junction bases left unmatched: 5. Germline CDR1 is PRHDT and CDR2 is FYEKMQ (reference sequence). CDR3 length equals 15 residues.

This clonotype came up a few times. The rearrangement joins TRBV7-9 to TRBJ2-5; 7 bases map to TRBD1. Germline V CDR1 and CDR2: SEHNR, FQNEAQ (reference sequence). The length of the CDR3 is 12 residues. The junction had 3 bases not matched to a gene; V was cut back by 6 bases and J by 5 bases. CDR3 amino acids: CASRTGSETQYF. The CDR3 DNA sequence: TGTGCCAGCAGGACAGGGTCGGAGACCCAGTACTTC.

A remark on this clonotype: Mismatch with germline at one junction end may stem from a read error. V usage is TRBV7-9 and J usage is TRBJ1-4; unclear D gene. Germline loops: CDR1 SEHNR, CDR2 FQNEAQ (reference sequence). This CDR3 has 14 amino acids. CDR3 protein: CASSFAGSGEKLFF. The CDR3 region has the DNA TGCGCCAGCAGCTTCGCGGGATCCGGTGAAAAACTGTTTTTT.

On this clonotype itself: A clone one base away is much larger, so this may be a read error. The chain uses TRBV5-8 and TRBJ2-2; D not certain. This CDR3 has 14 amino acids. Germline CDR1 is SGHTS and CDR2 is YDEGEE. CDR3: CVSSLVENTGELFF. CDR3 sequence (DNA): TGTGTCAGCAGCTTGGTGGAGAACACCGGGGAGCTGTTTTTT.

This clonotype was detected ten times or more. The rearrangement uses TRBV9 and TRBJ2-7, with 8 nucleotides matching TRBD2. Germline V gene sequence: CDR1 SGDLS, CDR2 YYNGEE. The CDR3 totals 14 residues. With V trimmed by 0 bases and J by 12 bases, 11 bases remained unmatched. The CDR3 coding sequence is TGTGCCAGCAGCGTAGGGTTGGAGGGGACTAGTAGGTACTTC. Its translation is CASSVGLEGTSRYF.